The 20 T cell receptor beta chains below were found in one sample sequenced in a study of T cell changes during pregnancy in multiple sclerosis. TCRdb's copy holds only in-frame clones and misses some; the assay was immunoSEQ multiplex PCR. The sample has some 83,000 clones, 91% seen once; the top ten hold 3.5%. Sequencing was performed on PBMCs, taken in the first trimester of pregnancy. These receptors came from a female donor in good health, serving as a control in a pregnancy study. Some clones in this sample may be carry-over from other donors' samples.

This clone was counted between two and nine times. The gene calls are TRBV6-5 and TRBJ1-1; possibly TRBD1 for D (6 bases). Trimming stripped 0 bases from V and 4 bases from J, with 12 bases between. Looked up from germline, CDR1 is MNHEY and CDR2 is SVGAGI. The CDR3 spans 15 residues. The CDR3 reads CASSYSSADSTEAFF. Here the CDR3 DNA reads TGTGCCAGCAGTTACTCGTCGGCGGACAGCACTGAAGCTTTCTTT.

V and J are TRBV5-1 and TRBJ2-1, with a weak D call TRBD2 (6 bases). Germline loops: CDR1 SGHRS, CDR2 YFSETQ. Trimming left V 2 bases short and J 0 bases short, with 12 bases between. The CDR3 sequence is 16 residues long. In DNA form, the CDR3 reads TGCGCCAGCAGCTTTCGGGACTTGGGCTCCTACAATGAGCAGTTCTTC. This translates into CASSFRDLGSYNEQFF.

CDR3 sequence (DNA): TGTGCCAGCAGTTCCTTAGGAGGGGGCACGGACGAGCAGTACTTC. It specifies CASSSLGGGTDEQYF. This sequence joins TRBV28 and TRBJ2-7, with TRBD1 as a possible D gene (7 bases). V lost 4 bases, J lost 5 bases, and 18 bases lay in between. The germline V gene encodes CDR1 MDHEN and CDR2 SYDVKM. The CDR3 is 15 amino acids.

The count of this clone is one. The chain couples TRBV7-9 to TRBJ2-7; maybe TRBD2 (6 bases). V lost 5 bases and J lost 6, with 14 bases in between. This CDR3 spans 13 amino acids. Per the germline V gene, CDR1 is SEHNR and CDR2 is FQNEAQ (reference sequence). The CDR3 region has the DNA TGTGCCAGCAGCATAGGGACTCACGGCGAGCAGTACTTC. Residues: CASSIGTHGEQYF.

The rearrangement links TRBV5-5 to TRBJ2-7, with D maybe TRBD1 (5 bases). The germline V gene encodes CDR1 SGHKS and CDR2 YYEKEE (reference sequence). The V end lost 3 bases, the J end lost 2 bases, and 9 bases lay between the germline ends. This CDR3 spans 13 amino acids. The CDR3 nucleotides read TGTGCCAGCAGCTGGGGCCATACCTACGAGCAGTACTTC. Its protein product is CASSWGHTYEQYF.

Here the CDR3 reads CASSPPTDTAEAFF. The DNA of the CDR3 is TGTGCCAGCAGTCCCCCAACGGACACAGCTGAAGCTTTCTTT. This chain joins TRBV28 and TRBJ1-1, with D possibly TRBD1 on 5 matching bases. The V gene lost 5 bases and the J gene lost 6 bases, with 16 bases spanning the gap. This CDR3 contains 14 residues. Germline CDR1 reads MDHEN; CDR2 reads SYDVKM.

The chain couples TRBV5-1 to TRBJ1-6; 11 positions match TRBD1. Germline CDR1 SGHRS, CDR2 YFSETQ. The CDR3 length is 15 residues. V trimming: 3 bases; J trimming: 7 bases; junction bases outside the gene matches: 3. The CDR3: CASSSGQGANSPLHF. CDR3 in DNA: TGCGCCAGCAGCTCCGGACAGGGGGCGAATTCACCCCTCCACTTT.

This chain connects TRBV2 to TRBJ2-5; possible D gene TRBD2, 5 bases. Germline loops: CDR1 SNHLY, CDR2 FYNNEI. Trimming left V 8 bases short and J 4 bases short, with 11 bases between. CDR3 length: 12 residues. The DNA for the CDR3 is TGTGCCAGCGGGAGAGAGGGAGAGACCCAGTACTTC. It specifies CASGREGETQYF.

V usage is TRBV27 and J usage is TRBJ1-1, with TRBD1 matching 7 bases. The germline gives CDR1 MNHEY, CDR2 SMNVEV (reference sequence). Trimming at V came to 4 bases and at J to 3 bases, leaving 8 bases not matched to a gene. CDR3 length equals 15 residues. CDR3 DNA: TGTGCCAGCAGTTCTCAACAGGGGATCGACACTGAAGCTTTCTTT. It specifies CASSSQQGIDTEAFF.

The CDR3, as DNA: TGCAGCGGCAGACAGGGATCTAGCACAGATACGCAGTATTTT. Translation: CSGRQGSSTDTQYF. The chain joins TRBV29-1 to TRBJ2-3; TRBD1 matches at 7 bases. J was trimmed by 0 bases and V by 7 bases; bases with no gene match: 7. The CDR3 contains 14 residues. In germline, CDR1 is SQVTM, CDR2 ANQGSEA.

V gene TRBV28 combines with J gene TRBJ2-5; 11 nucleotides agree with TRBD1. The CDR3 is 15 residues long. Germline loops: CDR1 MDHEN, CDR2 SYDVKM. Trimming cost V 3 bases and J 9 bases; bases outside gene matches: 9. CDR3 amino acids: CASSLGDRGVWAQYF. The CDR3 DNA sequence: TGTGCCAGCAGTTTGGGGGACAGGGGGGTTTGGGCCCAGTACTTC.

V gene TRBV4-1 combines with J gene TRBJ1-6; 7 bases align to TRBD1. The germline gives CDR1 MGHRA, CDR2 YSYEKL. The trim removed 8 bases at V and 9 bases at J, leaving 7 bases unmatched. This CDR3 region has 13 residues. In DNA, the CDR3 is TGCGCCAGCCGCAGACAGGGCGGTTCACCCCTCCACTTT. This sequence encodes CASRRQGGSPLHF.

The V gene is TRBV28, the J gene TRBJ2-6, with 7 positions matching TRBD1. This CDR3 comprises 17 residues. Looked up from germline, CDR1 is MDHEN and CDR2 is SYDVKM. After removal of 2 bases from V and 0 bases from J, the junction contained 4 bases not matched to a gene. The CDR3 protein is CASSLVRDSSGANVLTF. The CDR3 DNA sequence: TGTGCCAGCAGTTTAGTCAGGGACAGCTCTGGGGCCAACGTCCTGACTTTC. Complete variable domain (other parts from reference TRBV28 and TRBJ2-6): DVKVTQSSRYLVKRTGEKVFLECVQDMDHENMFWYRQDPGLGLRLIYFSYDVKMKEKGDIPEGYSVSREKKERFSLILESASTNQTSMYLCASSLVRDSSGANVLTFGAGSRLTVL.

The chain recombines TRBV27 with TRBJ2-5; 10 nucleotides align to TRBD2. The CDR3 consists of 15 residues. V shed 6 bases, J shed 7 bases, and the junction held 11 bases outside the gene matches. Germline V gene sequence: CDR1 MNHEY, CDR2 SMNVEV (reference sequence). For the CDR3, the DNA is TGTGCCAGCAGGGAAGCGGGGGGGGTGGTAGGGACCCAGTACTTC. Amino acids: CASREAGGVVGTQYF.

This chain links TRBV28 with TRBJ2-1; the D gene is possibly TRBD1 (7 bases). From germline, CDR1 is MDHEN and CDR2 SYDVKM. The V and J ends lost 10 bases and 7 bases respectively, with 17 bases between them. The CDR3 is made up of 13 amino acids. CDR3 residues: CATQKQGRNEQFF. DNA for the CDR3: TGTGCCACCCAAAAACAGGGGAGGAATGAGCAGTTCTTC.

The J gene is TRBJ2-3, the V gene TRBV23-1; 8 bases agree with TRBD2. TRBV23-1 is placed among ORFs of uncertain function. The V segment lost 0 bases and the J segment 0 bases; nucleotides outside the gene matches: 5. This CDR3 spans 17 amino acids. CDR3 bases: TGCGCCAGCAGTCAATCCGGGAGGGGGTTTAGCACAGATACGCAGTATTTT. Its translation: CASSQSGRGFSTDTQYF.

V is TRBV4-1 and J is TRBJ1-2; 8 nucleotides align to TRBD1. The length of the CDR3 is 15 residues. The V segment lost 4 bases and the J segment 3 bases; nucleotides outside the gene matches: 7. In germline, CDR1 is MGHRA, CDR2 YSYEKL. The CDR3 nucleotides are TGCGCCAGCAGCCCAGGGGGCTTCGGGGACTATGGCTACACCTTC. It encodes CASSPGGFGDYGYTF.

The V gene is TRBV28, the J gene TRBJ2-1; 9 nucleotides line up with TRBD2. The CDR3 runs to 16 residues. Germline values: CDR1 MDHEN, CDR2 SYDVKM. V lost 8 bases, J lost 3 bases, and 11 bases stayed unmatched. CDR3 DNA: TGTGCCAGCTTAGGAGAGCGGGGGGTCTACTACAATGAGCAGTTCTTC. Translating it yields CASLGERGVYYNEQFF.

The chain couples TRBV10-3 to TRBJ2-3, with D perhaps matching TRBD1 (5 bases). Germline V gene sequence: CDR1 ENHRY, CDR2 SYGVKD. Trimming left V 10 bases short and J 0 bases short, with 14 bases between. The CDR3 is 14 amino acids. CDR3 in amino acids: CATPREPSTDTQYF. CDR3 sequence (DNA): TGTGCCACCCCCAGGGAACCTAGCACAGATACGCAGTATTTT.

The rearrangement links TRBV5-1 to TRBJ2-7; D gene unclear. V was shortened by 0 bases and J by 2 bases, with 12 bases between the two germline ends. Germline V gene sequence: CDR1 SGHRS, CDR2 YFSETQ. The CDR3 extends over 15 amino acids. This chain's CDR3 is CASSLESVNTYEQYF. In DNA form, the CDR3 reads TGCGCCAGCAGCTTGGAGAGCGTCAACACCTACGAGCAGTACTTC.